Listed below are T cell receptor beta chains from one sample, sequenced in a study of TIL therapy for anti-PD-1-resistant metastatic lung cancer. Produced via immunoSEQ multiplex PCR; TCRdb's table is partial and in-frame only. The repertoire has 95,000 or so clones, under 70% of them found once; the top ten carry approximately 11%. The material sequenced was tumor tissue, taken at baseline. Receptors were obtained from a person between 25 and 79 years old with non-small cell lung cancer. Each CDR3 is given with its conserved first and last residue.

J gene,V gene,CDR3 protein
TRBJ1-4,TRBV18,CASSPRSATNEKLFF
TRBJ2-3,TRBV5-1,CASSWAPAGVSTDTQYF
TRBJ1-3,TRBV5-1,CASSLDSQLSGNTIYF
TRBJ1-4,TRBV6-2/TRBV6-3,CASSYPGTGSEKLFF
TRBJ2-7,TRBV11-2,CASSLDASSASGIYEQYF
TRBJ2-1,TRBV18,CASSSRRGHADEQFF
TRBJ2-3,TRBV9,CASSVAGGGKDTQYF
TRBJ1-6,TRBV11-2,CASSPQGANSPLHF
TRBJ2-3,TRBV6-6,CATSGHISTDTQYF
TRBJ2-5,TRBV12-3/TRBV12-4,CASSSGTQETQYF
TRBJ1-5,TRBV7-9,CASSSTGGNQPQHF
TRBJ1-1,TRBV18,CASSPRFLSDTEAFF
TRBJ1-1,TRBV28,CASSPNLGMNTEAFF
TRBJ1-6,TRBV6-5,CASSYLGDHHF
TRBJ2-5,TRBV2,CASIRDNFETQYF
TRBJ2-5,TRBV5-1,CASTLGDQETQYF
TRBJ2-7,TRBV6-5,CASSYSRGRGSYEQYF
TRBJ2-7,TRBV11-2,CASSLDRASGTSSYEQYF
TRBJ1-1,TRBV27,CASSLSPRGNTEAFF
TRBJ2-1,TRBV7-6,CASSLWGRGRFEANEQFF